The source of this T cell receptor (beta chain) is a study of Graves' ophthalmopathy and Graves' hyperthyroidism. In the study overall: Blood was drawn at initial diagnosis, before any treatment.

V was pared by 7 bases and J by 0 bases, with 9 bases between. Germline-derived CDR1 and CDR2 are LNHDA and SQIVND (reference sequence). The CDR3 contains 13 residues. Amplifying from RNA transcripts, the study obtained TCR beta CDR3 regions. Second-round multiplex PCR came after a first-round RT-PCR that employed HTBI primers. A single record per CDR3 protein comes from TCRdb applying MiXCR to the multiplex PCR reads. The sample has almost 750,000 distinct CDR3 sequences, 40% seen once. In the case of this clonotype: No antigen is known for it.

The study's findings and limits: Blood samples also showed most expanded thyroid clonotypes exceeding 0.001 frequency. The 13-signature model separated ophthalmopathy from stable hyperthyroidism at 85% to 90% sensitivity and about 81% specificity.

The TCR was taken from an adult man with Graves' ophthalmopathy. The chain carries TRBV19 and TRBJ1-1; D call uncertain. Sequencing was performed on peripheral blood. The CDR3, as DNA: TGTGCCAGTAACAGTCGAATGAACACTGAAGCTTTCTTT. Translated: CASNSRMNTEAFF.